This T cell receptor beta chain was retrieved from a study of human T cells and chemical hapten exposure. This clonotype was observed a few times. One entry per CDR3 protein, called by TCRdb with MiXCR from the RACE reads. This repertoire shows 300,000 to 400,000 distinct CDR3 sequences, about 7% found once; its top ten account for approximately 8%. Documented time point: patch test 1, 2 weeks after DPC sensitization. Treatment: therapeutic diphenylcyclopropenone sensitization with weekly scalp DPC. Germline CDR1 reads KGHDR; CDR2 reads SFDVKD. Unmatched junction bases numbered 7, after V lost 6 bases and J lost 3 bases. The CDR3 consists of 15 residues.

The origin of this receptor is a young woman with alopecia areata. Some clones in this sample may be carry-over from other donors' samples. The chain uses TRBV24-1 and TRBJ2-1, with TRBD2 matching over 7 bases. The starting material was whole blood, obtained in connection with sensitization to the hapten diphenylcyclopropenone (DPC). CDR3 protein: CATSHGGSYYNEQFF. As DNA, the CDR3 is TGTGCCACCAGTCACGGGGGGTCCTACTACAATGAGCAGTTCTTC.